Sequencing of this T cell receptor beta chain was carried out in a study of CD8+ T cells in alopecia areata (dated by TCRdb to the late 2010s). Context from the whole study: Treated patients were enrolled in an open-label pilot trial of oral tofacitinib, 5 to 10 mg twice daily, for moderate-to-severe alopecia areata. Patients received tofacitinib for 6 to 18 months and were then followed off drug for 6 months to check for delayed response and recurrence. The study used high-throughput TCRbeta sequencing to examine T cell clonal expansion in alopecia areata, in both the C3H/HeJ mouse model and human patients. In humans, TCRbeta sequencing was performed on scalp tissue and on sorted CD4+ and CD8+ peripheral blood T cells from healthy controls and from patients with patchy or totalis/universalis alopecia areata. Biopsies were taken from tofacitinib-treated patients at baseline and again at 4 and 24 weeks into treatment, and several of those patients also had a later scalp biopsy. Scalp clonality was compared across normal scalp (n=4), patchy alopecia areata scalp (n=8), and alopecia totalis/universalis scalp (n=8). RNA was obtained with the PAXgene miRNA kit for fixed scalp, the miRNeasy kit for PBMCs, and the RNeasy kit for mouse skin. TCRbeta CDR3 regions were amplified by immunoSEQ multiplex PCR using 35 Vbeta forward and 13 Jbeta reverse primers. The paper as a whole reports these results and caveats: Scalp TCR repertoire analysis is complicated because resident alphabeta T cells in normal human skin are also sequenced, whereas mouse skin is dominated by gammadelta T cells. Shared TCR sequences between patients were less evident than in mice, which may be partly attributable to HLA diversity in the patient population. Lesional scalp, especially in alopecia totalis/universalis, showed higher clonality and more expanded CD8+ clones than normal scalp, suggesting antigenic drive.

Library creation used the immunoSEQ multiplex PCR assay. For TCR sequencing, RNA was extracted from every sample and reverse transcribed into cDNA to serve as template. First-strand cDNA was synthesized with SuperScript III using a 2:1 mix of oligo-dT and random hexamers. A synthetic immune receptor repertoire was used to gauge amplification bias, and whatever bias remained was removed computationally. Per the source publication's procedure: Raw reads were preprocessed for error removal, and CDR3 was defined according to IMGT conventions as running from the conserved cysteine to phenylalanine. Clonality was computed by normalizing Shannon entropy by log2 of the number of productive unique TCRs and subtracting the result from 1. CD4 or CD8 identity of scalp clones was inferred by cross-referencing scalp TCRbeta sequences with sorted blood CD4 and CD8 repertoires. In TCRdb, the immuneACCESS table is reduced to in-frame sequences with V and J assigned. These tables do not hold every clone; where another copy was compared, an unresolved V gene accounts for under half, and the others remain unexplained. V and J calls plus clone size are reproduced from that table; the DNA served to infer D and trimming. The sample table contains hundreds of thousands of clones; only one count was recorded for less than 80% of them. The ten largest clones take up approximately 1.2% of the sample.

As concerns this clone: No cognate antigen has been identified for it. Per-base qualities were not stored, and no clone one base away is much larger.

The time point label of this sample denotes: baseline before oral tofacitinib. From alopecia areata patients, peripheral blood was collected along with lesional scalp punch biopsies. PBMCs were separated by density centrifugation and stained for CD3, CD4 and CD8, after which CD4+ and CD8+ T cells were sorted on a FACSAria. The TCR originated in a human donor with alopecia areata. The material was CD4+ T cells sorted from blood, obtained at week 0.

The encoded CDR3 is CAWKDQPNTEAFF. The nucleotide sequence reads as follows: TGTGCCTGGAAGGATCAACCGAACACTGAAGCTTTCTTT. This chain is built from TRBV30 and TRBJ1-1, with the D gene uncertain. From its cysteine to its phenylalanine, the CDR3 spans 13 amino acids. Just the 39-base CDR3 DNA is kept, in frame starting at base 1. CDR1 and CDR2, per the germline V gene (reference sequence), are GTSNPN and SVGIG. The junction carries 10 bases between V and J, which are trimmed by 4 bases and 1 base respectively.